This T cell receptor (beta chain) derives from a study of T cells in Graves' hyperthyroidism and ophthalmopathy. Germline V CDR1 and CDR2: MNHNS, SASEGT. The CDR3 contains 14 residues. J was trimmed by 7 bases and V by 6 bases; bases with no gene match: 7. Amplification of TCR beta CDR3 regions used RNA as the template. HTBI primers were employed in a first-round RT-PCR of the TCR CDR3. MiXCR, applied by TCRdb to the multiplex PCR reads, yields one record per CDR3 protein. Of 490,000 or so distinct CDR3 sequences listed, 20% to 25% are singletons. This receptor was identified in a woman aged 70-85 years with Graves' ophthalmopathy. The gene calls are TRBV6-1 and TRBJ2-2; TRBD2 matches 8 bases. Source material: blood. The CDR3 nucleotides read TGTGCCAGCAGCCAAGCGGGAGTGGTCGGGGAGCTGTTTTTT. It specifies CASSQAGVVGELFF.